The next 13 T cell receptor beta chains were all read from a single sample in a study of blood T cell repertoires in COVID-19. Measured with immunoSEQ multiplex PCR; TCRdb has only the in-frame clones, and not every one. The table includes hundreds of thousands of clones, roughly 80% detected once. The sequenced sample consisted of peripheral blood. The receptors here all came from a woman in her fifties or sixties who had recovered from COVID-19.

This clone was picked up one time. The chain uses TRBV9 and TRBJ2-6; 8 bases match TRBD1. Trimming took 0 bases from V and 4 from J; bases not matched to a gene: 9. Germline V gene sequence: CDR1 SGDLS, CDR2 YYNGEE. This CDR3 has 18 amino acids. CDR3 region: CASSVAGQGLSGANVLTF. The CDR3 DNA reads TGTGCCAGCAGCGTAGCTGGACAGGGTCTCTCAGGGGCCAACGTCCTGACTTTC. The complete variable domain, with remaining parts taken from reference TRBV9 and TRBJ2-6, reads DSGVTQTPKHLITATGQRVTLRCSPRSGDLSVYWYQQSLDQGLQFLIQYYNGEERAKGNILERFSAQQFPDLHSELNLSSLELGDSALYFCASSVAGQGLSGANVLTFGAGSRLTVL.

CDR3 bases: TGTGCCAGCAGTTCGACAGTCCTCACTGAAGCTTTCTTT. It yields the protein CASSSTVLTEAFF. V gene TRBV6-2 or TRBV6-3 combines with J gene TRBJ1-1; a possible D gene is TRBD1 (5 bases). CDR1 and CDR2 from the germline V gene are MNHEY and SVGEGT. V gave up 4 bases and J gave up 4 bases, with 10 bases separating them. CDR3 size: 13 residues.

J is TRBJ2-2 and V is TRBV7-8; 10 positions agree with TRBD1. CDR1 is SGHVS and CDR2 is FQNEAQ in the germline V gene. The length of the CDR3 is 14 residues. The V segment lost 8 bases and the J segment 5 bases; nucleotides outside the gene matches: 5. CDR3 in DNA: TGTGCCAGCGCGCGACAGGGGGCTACCGGGGAGCTGTTTTTT. As protein: CASARQGATGELFF.

This clone was seen more than once but under ten times. This chain joins TRBV28 and TRBJ2-3; 13 bases agree with TRBD2. V gave up 8 bases and J gave up 0 bases; unmatched junction bases: 2. Per germline, CDR1 MDHEN and CDR2 SYDVKM. The CDR3 runs to 15 residues. As DNA, the CDR3 is TGTGCCAGCGCACTAGCGGGGGGGAGCACAGATACGCAGTATTTT. Encoded protein: CASALAGGSTDTQYF.

The V gene is TRBV9, the J gene TRBJ2-4, with TRBD1 identical over 8 bases. J gave up 6 bases and V 3 bases, and 5 bases lay outside the gene matches. Looked up from germline, CDR1 is SGDLS and CDR2 is YYNGEE. The CDR3 is 14 amino acids. The CDR3 protein is CASSAQGDRNIQYF. The CDR3 DNA follows: TGTGCCAGCAGCGCACAGGGGGACAGAAACATTCAGTACTTC.

The chain joins TRBV9 to TRBJ2-7; TRBD2 aligns across 10 bases. The ends lost 3 bases at V and 2 bases at J; junction bases unmatched: 8. This CDR3 comprises 16 residues. CDR1 and CDR2 (germline): SGDLS, YYNGEE. Here the CDR3 DNA reads TGTGCCAGCAGCGCCGGGCAGCGGGGGGGTACCTACGAGCAGTACTTC. This encodes CASSAGQRGGTYEQYF.

This clone occurred a few times. CDR3: CASSGDSGGEKLFF. The CDR3 DNA is TGTGCCAGCAGTGGGGACAGCGGAGGTGAAAAACTGTTTTTT. The genes are TRBV28 and TRBJ1-4, with TRBD1 matching 7 bases. This CDR3 has 14 residues. Germline V gives CDR1 MDHEN, CDR2 SYDVKM. V lost 5 bases and J lost 7; bases outside the gene matches: 7.

The chain has TRBV28 and TRBJ1-2; D possibly corresponds to TRBD1 (5 bases). The CDR3 runs 14 residues. The V gene's germline CDR1 is MDHEN and CDR2 SYDVKM. The V and J ends lost 11 bases and 0 bases respectively, with 16 bases between them. CDR3 sequence reads: CALGEGQANYGYTF. The CDR3, as DNA: TGTGCCCTCGGGGAGGGGCAAGCTAACTATGGCTACACCTTC.

This chain links TRBV7-6 with TRBJ2-3, with D possibly TRBD1 on 5 matching bases. The CDR3 is made up of 13 amino acids. V shed 5 bases and J shed 6 bases, with 12 bases lying between them. Looked up from germline, CDR1 is SGHVS and CDR2 is FNYEAQ. The CDR3 DNA is TGTGCCAGCAGCGGGGCCCATTTTGATACGCAGTATTTT. Protein: CASSGAHFDTQYF.

V gene TRBV5-4 combines with J gene TRBJ2-5, with TRBD2 matching 7 bases. Germline CDR1 and CDR2: SGHNT and YYREEE (reference sequence). The CDR3 extends over 15 amino acids. The V and J ends lost 3 bases and 1 base, in that order; junction bases with no gene match: 6. The CDR3 protein is CASSSPSGVQETQYF. The CDR3, as DNA: TGTGCCAGCAGCTCCCCTAGCGGCGTCCAAGAGACCCAGTACTTC.

The V gene is TRBV28, the J gene TRBJ1-5; D is possibly TRBD1 (5 bases). Germline assignment: CDR1 MDHEN and CDR2 SYDVKM. The V end lost 6 bases, the J end lost 6 bases, and 9 bases lay between the germline ends. This CDR3 is built from 12 residues. The CDR3 region is CASSGGSQPQHF. The CDR3 region has the DNA TGTGCCAGCAGCGGGGGGAGTCAGCCCCAGCATTTT.

CDR3 sequence reads: CASSASVELGGREQFF. The CDR3 DNA is TGTGCCAGCAGCGCCTCAGTAGAACTAGGGGGTCGGGAGCAGTTCTTC. This rearrangement joins TRBV9 to TRBJ2-1; possible D gene TRBD1, 6 bases. V gave up 3 bases and J gave up 10 bases, with 23 bases separating them. The CDR3 spans 16 residues. Germline V CDR1 and CDR2: SGDLS, YYNGEE.

This clone was seen only a few times. The chain uses TRBV6-4 and TRBJ2-2; a weak D match, TRBD1 (7 bases). The germline gives CDR1 MRHNA, CDR2 SNTAGT. The V end was cut by 8 bases, the J end by 3 bases, with 16 bases between. The CDR3 has 15 amino acids. The CDR3 DNA sequence: TGTGCCAGCCATTCCGGCAGGGGGGACACCGGGGAGCTGTTTTTT. As protein: CASHSGRGDTGELFF.